These 30 T cell receptor beta chains originate from one sample sequenced in a study of post-analysis software for immune sequencing data (dated by TCRdb to about 2015). The research as a whole found: Roughly 5 TRBV segments, including TRBV5-6, TRBV5-1 and TRBV20-1, were significantly more frequent in patients than controls.

No antigen has been identified for these receptors. To prepare the library, PCR was applied. TCRdb names Illumina HiSeq 2500 as the instrument used. To reduce PCR and sequencing biases, unique molecular identifiers were incorporated into the TCR beta cDNA libraries. TCRdb applied fastp at Q25 and MiXCR to the public reads, then kept only in-frame beta chains. Duplicate CDR3 protein sequences are folded into a single record with the most common DNA and genes. The sample table records 650,000 to 850,000 distinct CDR3 sequences; around 45% of these occur just once. Roughly 5.2% of the sample rests with the top ten. The specimen was blood. These receptors came from a girl aged 10 to 17 with multiple sclerosis.

The rearrangement joins TRBV14 to TRBJ2-7; 9 bases are shared with TRBD1. V shed 4 bases, J shed 3 bases, and the junction held 7 bases outside the gene matches. This CDR3 has 15 residues. Germline assignment: CDR1 SGHDN and CDR2 FVKESK. Here the CDR3 reads CASSRVRQGVYEQYF. CDR3 bases: TGTGCCAGCAGCCGGGTTCGACAGGGGGTCTACGAGCAGTACTTC.

In this sample, this clonotype turned up a few times. J is TRBJ2-5 and V is TRBV29-1; weak D call: TRBD2 (6 bases). The CDR3 loop spans 13 amino acids. Germline-derived CDR1 and CDR2 are SQVTM and ANQGSEA. V was cut by 6 bases and J by 11 bases, with 22 bases left in between. The CDR3 DNA is TGCAGCGTGCGGGACCCCACTGGGACTCGGCAGTACTTC. Its protein product is CSVRDPTGTRQYF.

The rearrangement uses TRBV15 and TRBJ1-2; no definite D call. In germline, CDR1 is LNHNV, CDR2 YYDKDF (reference sequence). Trimming took off 0 bases at V and 4 bases at J, with 9 bases between the two ends. The CDR3 totals 14 residues. The CDR3 region is CATSRDRLGYGYTF. The CDR3 coding sequence is TGTGCCACCAGCAGAGACCGACTTGGCTATGGCTACACCTTC. Based on the CDR3 plus reference TRBV15 and TRBJ1-2, the full variable domain is DAMVIQNPRYQVTQFGKPVTLSCSQTLNHNVMYWYQQKSSQAPKLLFHYYDKDFNNEADTPDNFQSRRPNTSFCFLDIRSPGLGDTAMYLCATSRDRLGYGYTFGSGTRLTVV.

This clonotype has only one observation. The chain has TRBV20-1 and TRBJ2-1; D might be TRBD1 or TRBD2, each matching 5 bases. The CDR3 totals 12 residues. V was pared by 2 bases and J by 7 bases, with 9 bases between. CDR1 and CDR2 from the germline V gene are DFQATT and SNEGSKA (reference sequence). The CDR3 nucleotides are TGCAGTGCTAGAATATGGGGGAATGAGCAGTTCTTC. Residues: CSARIWGNEQFF.

The V call is TRBV7-2, the J call TRBJ1-1; the match to TRBD1 covers 8 bases. With V trimmed by 3 bases and J by 4 bases, 7 bases remained unmatched. The CDR3 is made up of 15 amino acids. Germline V gene lookup returns CDR1 SGHTA and CDR2 FQGNSA. This CDR3 is CASSLTGAHSTEAFF. DNA for the CDR3: TGTGCCAGCAGCTTGACAGGGGCCCATTCCACTGAAGCTTTCTTT.

This clonotype came up many times. The chain uses TRBV5-6 and TRBJ2-6; D might be TRBD1 or TRBD2, each matching 5 bases. CDR3 length: 15 residues. Germline assignment: CDR1 SGHDT and CDR2 YYEEEE. With 1 base removed from V and 4 bases from J, the gap between germline ends came to 9 bases. CDR3 loop: CASSLTGPGANVLTF. CDR3 DNA sequence: TGTGCCAGCAGCTTGACGGGGCCCGGGGCCAACGTCCTGACTTTC.

This clonotype has only a few counts. The genes are TRBV14 and TRBJ2-7; D remains ambiguous. V was cut by 4 bases and J by 3 bases, with 16 bases left in between. Germline V gene sequence: CDR1 SGHDN, CDR2 FVKESK. The length of the CDR3 is 15 residues. CDR3 coding DNA: TGTGCCAGCAGCCTTCAGCCTGACATTTTCTACGAGCAGTACTTC. It translates to CASSLQPDIFYEQYF.

The rearrangement uses TRBV25-1 and TRBJ2-7; D call uncertain. The germline V gene has CDR1 MGHDK and CDR2 SYGVNS. This CDR3 spans 13 amino acids. Trimming pared 6 bases from V and 2 bases from J, leaving 11 bases between. The CDR3 nucleotides read TGTGCCAGCAGACAAACCGATGCCTACGAGCAGTACTTC. Its protein product is CASRQTDAYEQYF.

This clonotype was detected once. The chain is built from TRBV20-1 and TRBJ2-5, with TRBD2 identical over 7 bases. The assigned J gene may be wrong: the sequence end matches TRBJ2-7 better. The CDR3 loop spans 15 amino acids. The V gene's germline CDR1 is DFQATT and CDR2 SNEGSKA (reference sequence). CDR3 region: CSARDGTGGTYEQYF. DNA of the CDR3: TGCAGTGCTAGAGATGGGACGGGAGGAACGTACGAGCAGTACTTC.

This clonotype was recorded a few times. V and J are TRBV15 and TRBJ2-7; tentatively, D is TRBD2 (5 bases). This CDR3 contains 13 residues. Trimming shortened V by 2 bases and J by 5 bases, and 10 bases separated the two germline ends. Germline CDR1 is LNHNV and CDR2 is YYDKDF (reference sequence). CDR3 in DNA: TGTGCCACCAGCAGACCCGCTAGCAACGAGCAGTACTTC. Its translation: CATSRPASNEQYF.

V gene TRBV7-9 combines with J gene TRBJ1-1; the match to TRBD1 covers 7 bases. Germline CDR1 reads SEHNR; CDR2 reads FQNEAQ (reference sequence). The CDR3 is 18 residues long. The V and J ends lost 1 base and 1 base, in that order; junction bases with no gene match: 12. CDR3 DNA sequence: TGTGCCAGCAGCTTAGAGGAAGGGACAGTAGGGGGGAACACTGAAGCTTTCTTT. As protein: CASSLEEGTVGGNTEAFF.

The rearrangement links TRBV7-2 to TRBJ2-5, with 11 positions matching TRBD2. Unmatched junction bases numbered 2, after V lost 0 bases and J lost 5 bases. Germline V gives CDR1 SGHTA, CDR2 FQGNSA. The CDR3 has 15 residues. The CDR3 DNA follows: TGTGCCAGCAGCTTAGCTAGCGGGAGGGATGAGACCCAGTACTTC. It specifies CASSLASGRDETQYF.

The sample holds one count of this clonotype. The chain carries TRBV7-8 and TRBJ2-1; D may be TRBD2 (6 bases). V shed 5 bases and J shed 6 bases, with 17 bases lying between them. The CDR3 contains 15 residues. Germline V gene data show CDR1 as SGHVS and CDR2 as FQNEAQ. CDR3 sequence reads: CASSHSGLPLNEQFF. The CDR3 DNA reads as TGTGCCAGCAGCCATAGCGGCCTACCGCTCAATGAGCAGTTCTTC.

This chain connects TRBV25-1 to TRBJ2-1; TRBD2 matches at 9 bases. V was clipped by 1 base and J by 5 bases; unmatched bases: 6. The CDR3 totals 16 residues. The germline CDR1 and CDR2 sequences are MGHDK and SYGVNS. The CDR3 protein is CASSELAGGVNNEQFF. The CDR3 coding sequence is TGTGCCAGCAGTGAATTGGCGGGAGGGGTCAACAATGAGCAGTTCTTC.

This sequence joins TRBV12-3 or TRBV12-4 and TRBJ1-1; a possible D gene is TRBD1 (5 bases). The CDR3 runs 16 residues. V lost 5 bases to trimming and J lost 1 base, with 17 bases between them. The CDR3, as DNA: TGTGCCAGCAGTCCGATCTTGGGGGGACCGAACACTGAAGCTTTCTTT. Translated, it gives CASSPILGGPNTEAFF.

The chain combines TRBV12-3 or TRBV12-4 with TRBJ2-7, with 7 bases lining up with TRBD2. The DNA end lines up better with TRBJ2-5; the J call may be wrong. The CDR3 totals 15 residues. As DNA, the CDR3 is TGTGCCAGCAGTTTGGGGGGGAGTTTGGGGAAGACCCAGTACTTC. Protein: CASSLGGSLGKTQYF.

This clonotype has only a few counts. This sequence joins TRBV6-2 or TRBV6-3 and TRBJ2-4; D unclear. The J call is uncertain, as TRBJ2-7 better fits the DNA end. The CDR3 has 17 amino acids. Germline CDR1 reads MNHEY; CDR2 reads SVGEGT. The CDR3 region has the DNA TGTGCCAGCAGTTACTCGAATTTAGGAAGTGAGTCCTACGAGCAGTACTTC. This sequence encodes CASSYSNLGSESYEQYF.

The chain combines TRBV7-2 with TRBJ2-3; D remains ambiguous. Germline V CDR1 and CDR2: SGHTA, FQGNSA. This CDR3 spans 15 amino acids. The ends were cut back, 5 bases at V and 0 bases at J, with 12 bases in the middle. CDR3 DNA sequence: TGTGCCAGCAGCCCCCTAAGGAGTAGCACAGATACGCAGTATTTT. Its translation: CASSPLRSSTDTQYF.

This clonotype was counted a few times. The genes are TRBV20-1 and TRBJ2-3, with D possibly being TRBD1 (5 bases). The CDR3 is 16 amino acids. Deletions cut 0 bases from V and 3 bases from J, with 16 bases between. CDR1 and CDR2 (germline): DFQATT, SNEGSKA (reference sequence). CDR3 nucleotides: TGCAGTGCTAGAGATCTCAGGGTAGTGGTTACAGATACGCAGTATTTT. Encoded protein: CSARDLRVVVTDTQYF.

This clonotype was seen a handful of times. This chain links TRBV7-9 with TRBJ1-6, with TRBD1 matching over 7 bases. J gave up 10 bases and V 1 base, and 7 bases lay outside the gene matches. Germline CDR1 SEHNR, CDR2 FQNEAQ (reference sequence). The CDR3 covers 15 residues. The CDR3 nucleotides are TGTGCCAGCAGCTTAGATTCACAGGGGAACTCACCCCTCCACTTT. It specifies CASSLDSQGNSPLHF.

This rearrangement joins TRBV5-6 to TRBJ2-1, with TRBD2 as a possible D gene (6 bases). The length of the CDR3 is 13 residues. Germline-derived CDR1 and CDR2 are SGHDT and YYEEEE. V was cut by 4 bases and J by 7 bases, with 12 bases left in between. This chain's CDR3 is CASSHGTSNEQFF. CDR3 bases: TGTGCCAGCAGCCATGGGACTTCTAATGAGCAGTTCTTC.

This clonotype was observed a handful of times. The rearrangement links TRBV27 to TRBJ2-3, with TRBD2 identical over 9 bases. The CDR3 spans 16 residues. Per germline, CDR1 MNHEY and CDR2 SMNVEV (reference sequence). The V and J ends lost 4 bases and 1 base, in that order; junction bases with no gene match: 6. The CDR3 is CASSSIWTSGTDTQYF. In nucleotides, the CDR3 is TGTGCCAGCAGTTCCATCTGGACTAGCGGCACAGATACGCAGTATTTT.

This clonotype occurred a few times. The chain combines TRBV20-1 with TRBJ2-5; 8 positions match TRBD1. Germline loops: CDR1 DFQATT, CDR2 SNEGSKA (reference sequence). V was pared by 4 bases and J by 4 bases, with 8 bases of the junction left unmatched. This CDR3 region has 14 residues. The CDR3 DNA is TGCAGTGCTATCCTCCCCGACAGGGGAGAGACCCAGTACTTC. Its protein is CSAILPDRGETQYF.

A few counts support this clonotype. V usage is TRBV6-5 and J usage is TRBJ2-7; D is possibly TRBD1 or TRBD2 (5 bases each). V lost 11 bases, J lost 7 bases, and 18 bases lay in between. This CDR3 is 12 amino acids long. Germline V gene sequence: CDR1 MNHEY, CDR2 SVGAGI. CDR3 coding DNA: TGTGCCTCTCGGAAGGGACCGGGGGAGCAGTACTTC. This sequence encodes CASRKGPGEQYF.

J is TRBJ2-7 and V is TRBV13; D possibly corresponds to TRBD2 (6 bases). The ends were cut back, 4 bases at V and 2 bases at J, with 12 bases in the middle. The germline gives CDR1 PRHDT, CDR2 FYEKMQ (reference sequence). This CDR3 spans 14 amino acids. CDR3 sequence: CASSYGSRPYEQYF. The CDR3 DNA is TGTGCCAGCAGCTACGGGAGTAGACCCTACGAGCAGTACTTC. The full variable domain, with the rest looked up from reference TRBV13 and TRBJ2-7, is AAGVIQSPRHLIKEKRETATLKCYPIPRHDTVYWYQQGPGQDPQFLISFYEKMQSDKGSIPDRFSAQQFSDYHSELNMSSLELGDSALYFCASSYGSRPYEQYFGPGTRLTVT.

CDR3 nucleotide sequence: TGTGCCAGCAGCCAATATACAGGGGTGGGCTCCAGCCCGAATACGCAGTATTTT. This translates into CASSQYTGVGSSPNTQYF. The V gene is TRBV3-1, the J gene TRBJ2-3, with TRBD1 identical over 7 bases. The J segment lost 7 bases and the V segment lost 2 bases, leaving 18 bases of the junction unmatched. The CDR3 totals 18 residues. Per germline, CDR1 LGHDT and CDR2 YNNKEL (reference sequence).

A note on this clonotype: At one end the junction does not follow the germline gene, possibly because of a read error. The rearrangement uses TRBV7-6 and TRBJ1-2; D call uncertain. This CDR3 is 14 amino acids long. Germline V gene sequence: CDR1 SGHVS, CDR2 FNYEAQ. CDR3 sequence (DNA): TGCGCCAGCAGCCCGCAGGACGGTTCCTATGGCTACACCTTC. Amino acids: CASSPQDGSYGYTF. Full variable domain (missing parts from reference TRBV7-6 and TRBJ1-2): GAGVSQSPRYKVTKRGQDVALRCDPISGHVSLYWYRQALGQGPEFLTYFNYEAQQDKSGLPNDRFSAERPEGSISTLTIQRTEQRDSAMYRCASSPQDGSYGYTFGSGTRLTVV.

This clonotype showed up just a few times. This chain uses TRBV2 with TRBJ2-1, with 8 positions matching TRBD1. Trimming removed 4 bases from V and 1 base from J; junction bases left unmatched: 3. This CDR3 contains 15 residues. Germline loops: CDR1 SNHLY, CDR2 FYNNEI. The chain's CDR3 is CASSGTGGSYNEQFF. Here the CDR3 DNA reads TGTGCCAGCAGTGGTACAGGGGGATCCTACAATGAGCAGTTCTTC.

This clonotype was detected only a few times. The J gene is TRBJ1-2, the V gene TRBV29-1; 7 nucleotides line up with TRBD1. This CDR3 region has 13 residues. The germline CDR1 and CDR2 sequences are SQVTM and ANQGSEA. The V and J ends lost 4 bases and 3 bases, in that order; junction bases with no gene match: 5. The CDR3 DNA follows: TGCAGCGTTGGACAGGGAGATTACTATGGCTACACCTTC. This translates into CSVGQGDYYGYTF.

The chain recombines TRBV7-2 with TRBJ2-7, with no clear D. The CDR3 consists of 13 residues. V lost 3 bases and J lost 3, with 9 bases in between. Per germline, CDR1 SGHTA and CDR2 FQGNSA. The CDR3: CASSLTWDYEQYF. Written as DNA, the CDR3 is TGTGCCAGCAGCTTGACGTGGGACTACGAGCAGTACTTC.